The rows below give T cell receptor beta chains drawn from one sample of a study of T cell repertoires in cytomegalovirus infection. Via MiXCR, TCRdb re-called the reads, giving one row per CDR3 protein. The sample yields about 830,000 distinct CDR3 sequences, less than 35% seen once. These TCRs' antigens remain unknown. The specimen was cultured CD8+ T cells from PBMCs, collected from culture after CMV antigen stimulation. These receptors were collected from a human donor in good health (CMV status not recorded). Some clones in this sample may be carry-over from other donors' samples. CDR3s leave out the opening cysteine and the closing phenylalanine or tryptophan. D genes are given only for firm matches.

d_call j_call v_call cdr3_aa
NA TRBJ2-4 TRBV12-3/TRBV12-4 ASSLKRAPPNENIQY
NA TRBJ1-2 TRBV12-3/TRBV12-4 ASSLLIRNYGYT
NA TRBJ2-3 TRBV7-9 ASSSLRLDSFPSTDTQY
NA TRBJ1-2 TRBV9 ASRSGFYGYT
NA TRBJ2-2 TRBV19 ASRTGTSNTGELF
NA TRBJ1-1 TRBV4-3 ASSQEGERNTEAF
NA TRBJ2-7 TRBV7-6 ATVGGPGVGFGDEQY
NA TRBJ2-3 TRBV6-8 ASTQGGRNTDTQY
NA TRBJ1-5 TRBV7-6 ASSDSHHQPQH
NA TRBJ2-4 TRBV11-2 ASSYTRAKNIQY
NA TRBJ1-2 TRBV27 ASSINRVFGGYT
TRBD2 TRBJ2-3 TRBV7-6 ASSSDSWVAGPSTDTQY
NA TRBJ2-1 TRBV7-9 ASSRAGTDPYNEQF
NA TRBJ1-1 TRBV6-6 ASSYSTAGGTEAF
NA TRBJ1-1 TRBV7-3 ASSLEIDEAF
NA TRBJ1-2 TRBV5-8 ASSSGPLFGYGYT
TRBD1 TRBJ1-4 TRBV7-9 ASSNLRTGEGKLF
NA TRBJ2-2 TRBV7-6 ASSYRDWARTGELF
NA TRBJ2-1 TRBV27 ASSFSKTGQNEQF
TRBD2 TRBJ2-1 TRBV7-6 ASSLGIAGGVEQF
NA TRBJ1-3 TRBV25-1 ATSTSASGNTIY
TRBD1 TRBJ2-3 TRBV5-6 ASSFRDRLTDTQY
TRBD1 TRBJ1-2 TRBV12-3/TRBV12-4 ASSAGQGGGYT
NA TRBJ1-5 TRBV19 ASSSTVRGGQPQH
NA TRBJ2-5 TRBV7-8 ASSPPYQETQY
TRBD1 TRBJ2-5 TRBV7-2 ASSLMLETGIVRETQY
NA TRBJ1-4 TRBV6-1 ASSTSGSTNEKLF
NA TRBJ2-7 TRBV7-9 ASSLEGGLSNEQY
NA TRBJ1-2 TRBV7-9 ASSFGYRDGYT